This T cell receptor (beta chain) was recorded in a study of blood T cell repertoires in COVID-19. Recovered Cohort 3 donors showed two negative PCRs, clearance, or symptom resolution. From germline, CDR1 is SEHNR and CDR2 FQNEAQ (reference sequence). This CDR3 contains 14 residues. V lost 3 bases to trimming and J lost 5 bases, with 11 bases between them. In the original analysis: Amplification of reference gene primers provided the estimated nucleated cell counts. Measured with immunoSEQ multiplex PCR; TCRdb has only the in-frame clones, and not every one. V and J calls and clone size come straight from that table; D and trimming were deduced from the DNA. The table has some 300,000 clones, roughly 84% seen once.

This receptor was taken from a woman under 40 who had recovered from COVID-19. This chain links TRBV7-9 with TRBJ2-1; D unclear. The sample consisted of PBMCs or T cells enriched from blood (not recorded which). The CDR3 protein is CASSLLSVDNEQFF. The CDR3 region has the DNA TGTGCCAGCAGCTTGCTCTCGGTCGACAATGAGCAGTTCTTC. The full variable domain, rest sourced from reference TRBV7-9 and TRBJ2-1, is DTGVSQNPRHKITKRGQNVTFRCDPISEHNRLYWYRQTLGQGPEFLTYFQNEAQLEKSRLLSDRFSAERPKGSFSTLEIQRTEQGDSAMYLCASSLLSVDNEQFFGPGTRLTVL.